This T cell receptor beta chain was obtained from a study of CXCR3-negative and CXCR3-positive naive CD8 T cells. Note on this clonotype: Its target is not known.

Carrying UMI labels, the TRB cDNA libraries were prepared through 5' RACE. From the 5' RACE reads, TCRdb lists one entry per CDR3 protein and no DNA. The sample totals some 130,000 distinct CDR3 sequences; its top ten clones hold over 0.35%. Findings and caveats of the study: For CXCR3-positive naive cells, TRB CDR3s were more hydrophobic than those of CXCR3-negative naive cells.

This TCR was sampled from a human donor in good health. Some clones in this sample may be carry-over from other donors' samples. The sample was naive CXCR3+ CD8+ T cells from blood. The subset denotes: CD45RO-CCR7+CD27+CD95- naive CD8+ T cells expressing CXCR3 (TNR3+).

CDR3 protein: CASNQGGSSYNEQFF. The chain carries TRBV28 and TRBJ2-1; the TCRdb call, TRBD1, lacks DNA for checking. The CDR3 consists of 15 residues. Germline-derived CDR1 and CDR2 are MDHEN and SYDVKM.